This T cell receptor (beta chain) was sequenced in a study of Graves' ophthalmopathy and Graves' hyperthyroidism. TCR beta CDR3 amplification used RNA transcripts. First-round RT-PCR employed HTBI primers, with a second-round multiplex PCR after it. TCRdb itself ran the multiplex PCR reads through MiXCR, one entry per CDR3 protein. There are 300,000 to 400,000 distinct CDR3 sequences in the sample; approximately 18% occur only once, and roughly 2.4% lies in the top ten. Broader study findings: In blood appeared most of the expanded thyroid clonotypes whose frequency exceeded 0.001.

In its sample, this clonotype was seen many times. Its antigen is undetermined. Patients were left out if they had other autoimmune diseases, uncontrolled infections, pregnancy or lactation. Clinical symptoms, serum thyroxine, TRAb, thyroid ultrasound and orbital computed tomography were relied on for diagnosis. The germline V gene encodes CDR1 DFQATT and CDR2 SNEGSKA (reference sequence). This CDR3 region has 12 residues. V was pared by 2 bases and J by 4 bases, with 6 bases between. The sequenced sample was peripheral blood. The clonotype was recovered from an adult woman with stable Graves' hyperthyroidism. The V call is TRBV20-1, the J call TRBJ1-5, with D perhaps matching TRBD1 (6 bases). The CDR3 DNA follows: TGCAGTGCTAGACAGGGGAATCAGCCCCAGCATTTT. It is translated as CSARQGNQPQHF.